The 13 T cell receptor beta chains presented below share a single source sample, sequenced in a study of blood T cell repertoires in COVID-19. Produced via immunoSEQ multiplex PCR; TCRdb's table is partial and in-frame only. The sample includes roughly 120,000 clones, approximately 84% of them seen just once. Material for sequencing was peripheral blood. The receptors derive from a man in his 70s with acute or convalescent COVID-19.

The chain links TRBV11-2 to TRBJ1-2; TRBD1 matches at 9 bases. V shed 1 base, J shed 2 bases, and the junction held 11 bases outside the gene matches. Germline CDR1 SGHAT, CDR2 FQNNGV. The CDR3 consists of 18 residues. The CDR3 reads CASSLGLSFGTGNYGYTF. CDR3 nucleotides: TGTGCCAGCAGCTTAGGCCTCAGTTTCGGGACAGGGAACTATGGCTACACCTTC.

The chain couples TRBV6-6 to TRBJ1-2; no firm D call. V shed 5 bases and J shed 4 bases, with 14 bases lying between them. CDR3 length: 14 amino acids. The germline CDR1 and CDR2 sequences are MNHNY and SVGAGI (reference sequence). The CDR3 reads CASSRTREGYGYTF. CDR3 nucleotide sequence: TGTGCCAGCAGTCGGACGAGGGAAGGCTATGGCTACACCTTC.

The chain links TRBV4-2 to TRBJ1-2; D is unresolved. CDR1 LGHNA and CDR2 YNFKEQ come from the germline V gene. The CDR3 has 16 residues. Trimming removed 1 base from V and 2 bases from J, with 14 bases in between. The CDR3 region is CASSQAGGGLNYGYTF. DNA for the CDR3: TGTGCCAGCAGCCAAGCTGGTGGAGGACTGAACTATGGCTACACCTTC.

V usage is TRBV27 and J usage is TRBJ1-2; 7 bases match TRBD1. This CDR3 contains 13 residues. V gave up 8 bases and J gave up 4 bases; unmatched junction bases: 7. Germline values: CDR1 MNHEY, CDR2 SMNVEV (reference sequence). The CDR3 here is CASGRGHGYGYTF. The CDR3 DNA sequence: TGTGCCAGCGGTAGGGGGCATGGCTATGGCTACACCTTC.

This rearrangement joins TRBV19 to TRBJ2-1; a weak D match, TRBD2 (5 bases). The germline V gene has CDR1 LNHDA and CDR2 SQIVND (reference sequence). The CDR3 is 13 residues long. Trimming left V 5 bases short and J 3 bases short, with 8 bases between. The CDR3 protein is CASSHRGYNEQFF. CDR3 nucleotide sequence: TGTGCCAGTAGTCACCGGGGCTACAATGAGCAGTTCTTC.

The chain is built from TRBV5-1 and TRBJ2-2; 7 nucleotides match TRBD1. This CDR3 has 15 amino acids. V was pared by 3 bases and J by 0 bases, with 2 bases of the junction left unmatched. CDR1 and CDR2 (germline): SGHRS, YFSETQ. For the CDR3, the DNA is TGCGCCAGCAGCTCGGGACAGACGAACACCGGGGAGCTGTTTTTT. It encodes CASSSGQTNTGELFF.

V is TRBV5-1 and J is TRBJ1-4; 7 bases are shared with TRBD1. Trimming removed 4 bases from V and 13 bases from J; junction bases left unmatched: 7. The CDR3 has 12 residues. Germline V gives CDR1 SGHRS, CDR2 YFSETQ. CDR3: CASSRDREILFF. CDR3 DNA sequence: TGCGCCAGCAGCAGAGACAGGGAGATACTGTTTTTT.

V is TRBV27 and J is TRBJ2-7; 9 positions agree with TRBD1. J was trimmed by 4 bases and V by 5 bases; bases with no gene match: 6. CDR3 length: 14 residues. Germline V gene sequence: CDR1 MNHEY, CDR2 SMNVEV (reference sequence). This CDR3 reads CASSETGGRYEQYF. The DNA of the CDR3 is TGTGCCAGCAGTGAAACAGGGGGCAGGTACGAGCAGTACTTC.

The V and J genes are TRBV6-5 and TRBJ1-4, with D maybe TRBD1 (5 bases). V was cut by 6 bases and J by 7 bases, with 12 bases left in between. The CDR3 consists of 13 residues. Looked up from germline, CDR1 is MNHEY and CDR2 is SVGAGI. CDR3: CASSRRGGEKLFF. CDR3 coding DNA: TGTGCCAGCAGCCGAAGGGGTGGTGAAAAACTGTTTTTT.

The chain is built from TRBV11-2 and TRBJ1-2; 10 bases map to TRBD1. Trimming cost V 2 bases and J 6 bases; bases outside gene matches: 6. The CDR3 sequence is 15 residues long. Germline CDR1 and CDR2: SGHAT and FQNNGV. CDR3 nucleotides: TGTGCCAGCAGCTTAAGAGAGACAGGGGGCCATGGCTACACCTTC. Protein sequence: CASSLRETGGHGYTF.

This clone occurred once. This sequence joins TRBV9 and TRBJ1-3, with TRBD1 matching over 7 bases. Trimming took 7 bases from V and 0 from J; bases not matched to a gene: 1. The CDR3 contains 13 residues. CDR1 and CDR2 (germline): SGDLS, YYNGEE. The CDR3 reads CASGTDSGNTIYF. The CDR3 DNA reads TGTGCCAGCGGGACAGACTCTGGAAACACCATATATTTT.

V and J are TRBV9 and TRBJ2-3; 7 bases match TRBD2. The junction had 11 bases not matched to a gene; V was cut back by 6 bases and J by 1 base. The CDR3 length is 16 residues. Germline lookup yields CDR1 SGDLS and CDR2 YYNGEE. The CDR3 DNA sequence: TGTGCCAGCACCCCCTCTGCGGGGGTCCGCACAGATACGCAGTATTTT. Translated, it gives CASTPSAGVRTDTQYF.

The V call is TRBV18, the J call TRBJ2-7; tentative D call: TRBD1 (6 bases). This CDR3 contains 15 residues. Germline lookup yields CDR1 KGHSH and CDR2 LQKENI. Trimming shortened V by 3 bases and J by 2 bases, and 14 bases separated the two germline ends. The CDR3 region has the DNA TGTGCCAGCTCACCGAACGTCAGGGGACCCTACGAGCAGTACTTC. Protein product: CASSPNVRGPYEQYF. The variable domain in full, with the rest retrieved from reference TRBV18 and TRBJ2-7, is NAGVMQNPRHLVRRRGQEARLRCSPMKGHSHVYWYRQLPEEGLKFMVYLQKENIIDESGMPKERFSAEFPKEGPSILRIQQVVRGDSAAYFCASSPNVRGPYEQYFGPGTRLTVT.